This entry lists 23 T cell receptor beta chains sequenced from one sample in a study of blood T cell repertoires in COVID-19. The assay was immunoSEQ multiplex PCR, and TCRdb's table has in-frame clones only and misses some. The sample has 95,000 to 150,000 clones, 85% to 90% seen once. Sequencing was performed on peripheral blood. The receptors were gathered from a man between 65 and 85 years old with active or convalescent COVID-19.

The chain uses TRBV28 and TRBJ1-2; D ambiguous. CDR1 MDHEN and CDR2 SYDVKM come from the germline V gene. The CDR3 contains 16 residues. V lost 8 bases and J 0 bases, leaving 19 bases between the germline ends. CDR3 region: CASLSPGRYTNYGYTF. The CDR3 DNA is TGTGCCAGCCTCTCCCCGGGTCGTTATACTAACTATGGCTACACCTTC.

The CDR3, as DNA: TGTGCCAGCAGCAGCGACGGGACAGCCTACGAGCAGTACTTC. Its translation: CASSSDGTAYEQYF. The V call is TRBV11-2, the J call TRBJ2-7, with 7 positions matching TRBD1. There are 14 residues in the CDR3. After removal of 5 bases from V and 2 bases from J, the junction contained 6 bases not matched to a gene. Germline values: CDR1 SGHAT, CDR2 FQNNGV. Based on the CDR3 plus reference TRBV11-2 and TRBJ2-7, the full variable domain is EAGVAQSPRYKIIEKRQSVAFWCNPISGHATLYWYQQILGQGPKLLIQFQNNGVVDDSQLPKDRFSAERLKGVDSTLKIQPAKLEDSAVYLCASSSDGTAYEQYFGPGTRLTVT.

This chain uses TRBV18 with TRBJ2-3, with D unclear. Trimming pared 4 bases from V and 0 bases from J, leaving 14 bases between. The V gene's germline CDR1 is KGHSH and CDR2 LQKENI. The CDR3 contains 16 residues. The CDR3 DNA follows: TGTGCCAGCTCACTTACAAGTGGTTCGAGCACAGATACGCAGTATTTT. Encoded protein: CASSLTSGSSTDTQYF.

The CDR3 DNA is TGTGCCAGCAGCCCCCTGGGGGGGCGCGTGGGCAATCAGCCCCAGCATTTT. This codes for CASSPLGGRVGNQPQHF. The chain recombines TRBV28 with TRBJ1-5, with D perhaps matching TRBD1 (6 bases). The CDR3 consists of 17 residues. Germline V gene sequence: CDR1 MDHEN, CDR2 SYDVKM. The V and J ends lost 6 bases and 2 bases respectively, with 20 bases between them. The whole variable domain, filled in from reference TRBV28 and TRBJ1-5, reads DVKVTQSSRYLVKRTGEKVFLECVQDMDHENMFWYRQDPGLGLRLIYFSYDVKMKEKGDIPEGYSVSREKKERFSLILESASTNQTSMYLCASSPLGGRVGNQPQHFGDGTRLSIL.

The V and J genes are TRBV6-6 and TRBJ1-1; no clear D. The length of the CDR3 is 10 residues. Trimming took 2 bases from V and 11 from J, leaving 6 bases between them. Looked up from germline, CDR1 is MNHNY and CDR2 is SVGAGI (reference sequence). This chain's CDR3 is CASSYGEAFF. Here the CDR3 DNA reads TGTGCCAGCAGTTACGGGGAGGCTTTCTTT.

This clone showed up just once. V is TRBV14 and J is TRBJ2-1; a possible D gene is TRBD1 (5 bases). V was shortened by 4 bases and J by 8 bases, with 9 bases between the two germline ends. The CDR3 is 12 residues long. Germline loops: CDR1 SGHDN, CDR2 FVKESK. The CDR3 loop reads CASSPQGYEQFF. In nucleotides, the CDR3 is TGTGCCAGCAGCCCTCAGGGCTATGAGCAGTTCTTC.

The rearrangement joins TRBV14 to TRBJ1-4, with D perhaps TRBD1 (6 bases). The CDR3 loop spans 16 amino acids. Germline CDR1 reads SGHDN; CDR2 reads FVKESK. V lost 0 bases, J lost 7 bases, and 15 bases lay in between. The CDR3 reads CASSQDYAGAAEKLFF. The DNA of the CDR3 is TGTGCCAGCAGCCAAGACTACGCGGGGGCGGCTGAAAAACTGTTTTTT. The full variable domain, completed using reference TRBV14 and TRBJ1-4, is EAGVTQFPSHSVIEKGQTVTLRCDPISGHDNLYWYRRVMGKEIKFLLHFVKESKQDESGMPNNRFLAERTGGTYSTLKVQPAELEDSGVYFCASSQDYAGAAEKLFFGSGTQLSVL.

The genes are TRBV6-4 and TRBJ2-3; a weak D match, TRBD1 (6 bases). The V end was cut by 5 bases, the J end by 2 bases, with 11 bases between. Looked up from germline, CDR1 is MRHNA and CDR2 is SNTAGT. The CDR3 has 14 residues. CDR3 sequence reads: CASSSRGATDTQYF. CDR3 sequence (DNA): TGTGCCAGCAGTAGCAGGGGTGCCACAGATACGCAGTATTTT.

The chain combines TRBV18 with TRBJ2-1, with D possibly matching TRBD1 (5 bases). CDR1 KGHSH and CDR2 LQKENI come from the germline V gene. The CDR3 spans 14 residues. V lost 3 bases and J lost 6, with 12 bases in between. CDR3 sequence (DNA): TGTGCCAGCTCACCCCCCGCCAGGGTCAATGAGCAGTTCTTC. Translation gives CASSPPARVNEQFF.

The CDR3 DNA sequence: TGTGCCAGCTCACCGGCCGGGGAGATTCGCGAAAAACTGTTTTTT. This sequence encodes CASSPAGEIREKLFF. This rearrangement joins TRBV18 to TRBJ1-4; D unresolved. With 3 bases removed from V and 8 bases from J, the gap between germline ends came to 16 bases. The CDR3 totals 15 residues. Looked up from germline, CDR1 is KGHSH and CDR2 is LQKENI.

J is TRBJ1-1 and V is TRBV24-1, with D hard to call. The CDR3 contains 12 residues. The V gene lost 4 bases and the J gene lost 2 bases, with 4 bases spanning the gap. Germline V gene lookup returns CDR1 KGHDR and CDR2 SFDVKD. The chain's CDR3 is CATSDKNTEAFF. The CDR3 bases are TGTGCCACCAGTGACAAAAACACTGAAGCTTTCTTT.

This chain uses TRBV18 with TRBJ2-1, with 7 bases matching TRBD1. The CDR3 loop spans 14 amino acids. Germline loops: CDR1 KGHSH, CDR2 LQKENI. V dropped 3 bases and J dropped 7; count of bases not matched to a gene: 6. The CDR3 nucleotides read TGTGCCAGCTCACCCTTGGGACAGACTAATGAGCAGTTCTTC. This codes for CASSPLGQTNEQFF.

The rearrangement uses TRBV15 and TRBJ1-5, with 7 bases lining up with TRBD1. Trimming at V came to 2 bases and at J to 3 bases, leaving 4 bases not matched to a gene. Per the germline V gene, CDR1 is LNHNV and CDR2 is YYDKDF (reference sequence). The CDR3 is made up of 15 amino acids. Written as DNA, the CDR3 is TGTGCCACCAGCAGAAGGACAGGATTCAATCAGCCCCAGCATTTT. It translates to CATSRRTGFNQPQHF.

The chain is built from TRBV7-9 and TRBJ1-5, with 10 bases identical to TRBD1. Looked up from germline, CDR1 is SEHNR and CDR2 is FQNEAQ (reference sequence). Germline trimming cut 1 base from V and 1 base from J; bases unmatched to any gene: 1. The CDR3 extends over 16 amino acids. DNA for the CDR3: TGTGCCAGCAGCTTAGGGACAGGGGGGAGCAATCAGCCCCAGCATTTT. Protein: CASSLGTGGSNQPQHF.

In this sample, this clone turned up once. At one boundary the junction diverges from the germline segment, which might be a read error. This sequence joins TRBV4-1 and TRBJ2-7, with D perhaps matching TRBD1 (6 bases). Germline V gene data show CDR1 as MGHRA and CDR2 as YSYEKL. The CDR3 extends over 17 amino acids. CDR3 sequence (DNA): TGCGCCAGCAGCAAAGAGAGTACGAGGACAGTTAATAACGAGCAGTACTTC. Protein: CASSKESTRTVNNEQYF.

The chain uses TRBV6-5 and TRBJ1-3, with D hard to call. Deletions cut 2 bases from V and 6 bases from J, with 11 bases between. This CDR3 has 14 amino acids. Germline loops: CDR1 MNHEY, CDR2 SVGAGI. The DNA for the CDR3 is TGTGCCAGCAGTTACGATGTGAGGGAAAACACCATATATTTT. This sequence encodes CASSYDVRENTIYF.

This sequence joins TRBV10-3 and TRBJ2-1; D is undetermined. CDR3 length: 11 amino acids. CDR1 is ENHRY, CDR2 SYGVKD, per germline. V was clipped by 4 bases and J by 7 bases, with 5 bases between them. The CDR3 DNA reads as TGTGCCATCAGTGCACTTAATGAGCAGTTCTTC. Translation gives CAISALNEQFF.

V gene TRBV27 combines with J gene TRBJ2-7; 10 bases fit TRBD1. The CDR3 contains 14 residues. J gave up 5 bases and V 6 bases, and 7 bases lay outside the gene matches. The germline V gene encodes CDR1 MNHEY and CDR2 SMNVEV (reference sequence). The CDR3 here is CASRPRTGGDEQYF. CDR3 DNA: TGTGCCAGCAGACCTAGGACAGGGGGGGACGAGCAGTACTTC.

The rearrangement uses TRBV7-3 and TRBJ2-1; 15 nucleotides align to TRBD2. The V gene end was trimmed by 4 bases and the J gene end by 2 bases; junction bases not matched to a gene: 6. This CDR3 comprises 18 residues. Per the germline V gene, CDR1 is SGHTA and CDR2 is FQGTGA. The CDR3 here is CASSSGLAGGPTYNEQFF. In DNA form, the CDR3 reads TGTGCCAGCAGCTCCGGACTAGCGGGAGGGCCAACCTACAATGAGCAGTTCTTC.

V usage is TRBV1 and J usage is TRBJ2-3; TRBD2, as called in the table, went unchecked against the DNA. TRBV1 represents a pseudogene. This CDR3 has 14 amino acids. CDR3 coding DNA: TGCACCAGCAGCCGGCGGGGCCACGGGGATACGCAGTATTTT. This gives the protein CTSSRRGHGDTQYF.

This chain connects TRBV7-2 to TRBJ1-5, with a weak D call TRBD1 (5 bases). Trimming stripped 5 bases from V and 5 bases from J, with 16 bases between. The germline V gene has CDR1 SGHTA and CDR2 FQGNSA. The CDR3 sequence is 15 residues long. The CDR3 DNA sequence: TGTGCCAGCAGCCAGGTGGGGGGGGACGATCAGCCCCAGCATTTT. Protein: CASSQVGGDDQPQHF.

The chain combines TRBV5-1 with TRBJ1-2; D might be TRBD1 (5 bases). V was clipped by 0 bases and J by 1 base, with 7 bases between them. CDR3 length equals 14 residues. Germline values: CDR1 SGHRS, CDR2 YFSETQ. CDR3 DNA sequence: TGCGCCAGCAGCTTGGGTCAGGGTAACTATGGCTACACCTTC. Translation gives CASSLGQGNYGYTF.

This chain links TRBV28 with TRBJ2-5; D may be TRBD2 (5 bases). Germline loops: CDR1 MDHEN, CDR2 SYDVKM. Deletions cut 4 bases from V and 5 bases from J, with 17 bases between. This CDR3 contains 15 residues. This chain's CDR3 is CASSSHGLADETQYF. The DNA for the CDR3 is TGTGCCAGCAGTTCCCACGGCCTAGCCGACGAGACCCAGTACTTC.